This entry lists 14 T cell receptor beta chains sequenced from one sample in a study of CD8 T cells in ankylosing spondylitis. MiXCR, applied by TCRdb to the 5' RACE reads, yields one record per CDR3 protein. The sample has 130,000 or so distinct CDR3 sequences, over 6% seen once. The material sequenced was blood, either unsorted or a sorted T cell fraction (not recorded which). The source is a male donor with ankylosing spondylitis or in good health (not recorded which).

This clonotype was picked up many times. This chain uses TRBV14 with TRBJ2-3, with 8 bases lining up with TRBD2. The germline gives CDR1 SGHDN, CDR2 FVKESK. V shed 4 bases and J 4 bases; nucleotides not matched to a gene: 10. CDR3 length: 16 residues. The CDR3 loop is CASSLMTGTRADTQYF. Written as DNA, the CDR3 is TGTGCCAGCAGCCTCATGACCGGGACTAGGGCAGATACGCAGTATTTT.

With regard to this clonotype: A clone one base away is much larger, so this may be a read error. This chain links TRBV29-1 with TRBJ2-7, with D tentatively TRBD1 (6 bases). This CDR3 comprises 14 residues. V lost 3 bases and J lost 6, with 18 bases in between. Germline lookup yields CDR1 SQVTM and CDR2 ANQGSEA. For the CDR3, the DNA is TGCAGCGTTGAGGTACGGGACACATATTGCGAGCAGTACTTC. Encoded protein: CSVEVRDTYCEQYF.

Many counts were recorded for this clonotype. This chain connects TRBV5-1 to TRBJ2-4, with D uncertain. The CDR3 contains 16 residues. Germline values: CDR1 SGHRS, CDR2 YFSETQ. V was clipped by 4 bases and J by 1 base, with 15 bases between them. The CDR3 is CASSQLPPVAKNIQYF. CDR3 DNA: TGCGCCAGCAGCCAGCTTCCTCCGGTGGCCAAAAACATTCAGTACTTC.

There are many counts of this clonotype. For the CDR3, the DNA is TGTGCCTGGAAGCCGGGGGCTAGCAATCAGCCCCAGCATTTT. Protein sequence: CAWKPGASNQPQHF. The chain has TRBV30 and TRBJ1-5, with D possibly being TRBD1 (6 bases). Trimming stripped 4 bases from V and 0 bases from J, with 10 bases between. This CDR3 region has 14 residues. In germline, CDR1 is GTSNPN, CDR2 SVGIG (reference sequence).

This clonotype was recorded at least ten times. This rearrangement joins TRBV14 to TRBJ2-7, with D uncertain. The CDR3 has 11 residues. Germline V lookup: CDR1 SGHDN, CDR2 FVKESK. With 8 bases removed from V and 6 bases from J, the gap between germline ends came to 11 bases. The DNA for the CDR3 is TGTGCCAGCGGATATACGGGCGAGCAGTACTTC. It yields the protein CASGYTGEQYF.

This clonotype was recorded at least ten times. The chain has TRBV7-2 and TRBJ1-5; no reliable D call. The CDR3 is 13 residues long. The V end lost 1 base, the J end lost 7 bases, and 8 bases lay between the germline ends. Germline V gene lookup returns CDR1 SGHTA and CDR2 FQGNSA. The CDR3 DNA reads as TGTGCCAGCAGCTTAGGCTGGAGCCAGCCCCAGCATTTT. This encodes CASSLGWSQPQHF. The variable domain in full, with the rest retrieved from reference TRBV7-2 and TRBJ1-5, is GAGVSQSPSNKVTEKGKDVELRCDPISGHTALYWYRQSLGQGLEFLIYFQGNSAPDKSGLPSDRFSAERTGGSVSTLTIQRTQQEDSAVYLCASSLGWSQPQHFGDGTRLSIL.

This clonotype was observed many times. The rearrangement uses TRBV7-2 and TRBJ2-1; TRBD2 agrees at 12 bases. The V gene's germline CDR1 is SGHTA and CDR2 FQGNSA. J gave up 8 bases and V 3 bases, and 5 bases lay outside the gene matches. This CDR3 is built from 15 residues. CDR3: CASSLLAGGLDEQFF. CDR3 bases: TGTGCCAGCAGCTTGCTAGCGGGGGGGTTGGATGAGCAGTTCTTC.

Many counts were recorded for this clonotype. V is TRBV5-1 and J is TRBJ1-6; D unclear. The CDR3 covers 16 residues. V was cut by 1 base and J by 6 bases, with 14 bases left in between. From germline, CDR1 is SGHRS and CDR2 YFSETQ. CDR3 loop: CASSLFGVGANSPLHF. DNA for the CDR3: TGCGCCAGCAGCTTGTTTGGTGTCGGAGCTAATTCACCCCTCCACTTT.

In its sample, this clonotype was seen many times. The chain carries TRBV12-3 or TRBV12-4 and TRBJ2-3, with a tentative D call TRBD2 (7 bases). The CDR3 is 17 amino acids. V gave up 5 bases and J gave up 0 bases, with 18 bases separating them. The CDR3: CASSSRRGRYSTDTQYF. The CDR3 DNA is TGTGCCAGCAGTAGCCGGCGGGGGCGATATAGCACAGATACGCAGTATTTT.

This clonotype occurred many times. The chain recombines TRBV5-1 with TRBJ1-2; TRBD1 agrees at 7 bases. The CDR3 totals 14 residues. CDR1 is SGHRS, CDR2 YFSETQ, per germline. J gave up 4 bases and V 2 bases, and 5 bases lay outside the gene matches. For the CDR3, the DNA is TGCGCCAGCAGCTTAGAGGGGGCGGTCTATGGCTACACCTTC. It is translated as CASSLEGAVYGYTF.

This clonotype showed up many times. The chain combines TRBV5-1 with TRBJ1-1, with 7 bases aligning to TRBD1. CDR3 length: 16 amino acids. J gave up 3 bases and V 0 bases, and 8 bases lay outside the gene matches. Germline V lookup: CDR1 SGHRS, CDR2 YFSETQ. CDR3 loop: CASSLVPQGDYTEAFF. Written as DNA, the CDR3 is TGCGCCAGCAGCTTGGTCCCCCAGGGGGACTACACTGAAGCTTTCTTT.

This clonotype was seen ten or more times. CDR3 amino acids: CASSSEWWRTSGANVLTF. CDR3 coding DNA: TGTGCCAGCAGCTCCGAATGGTGGCGGACCTCTGGGGCCAACGTCCTGACTTTC. This chain links TRBV5-5 with TRBJ2-6; D not resolved. The CDR3 loop spans 18 amino acids. Trimming removed 3 bases from V and 0 bases from J, with 16 bases in between. Germline V gene data show CDR1 as SGHKS and CDR2 as YYEKEE (reference sequence).

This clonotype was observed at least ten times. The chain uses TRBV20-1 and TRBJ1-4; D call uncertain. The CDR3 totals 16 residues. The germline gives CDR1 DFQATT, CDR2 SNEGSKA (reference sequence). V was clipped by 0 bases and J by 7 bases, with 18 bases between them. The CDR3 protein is CSARDRAEGPTEKLFF. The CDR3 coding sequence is TGCAGTGCTAGAGATCGAGCTGAAGGTCCTACTGAAAAACTGTTTTTT.

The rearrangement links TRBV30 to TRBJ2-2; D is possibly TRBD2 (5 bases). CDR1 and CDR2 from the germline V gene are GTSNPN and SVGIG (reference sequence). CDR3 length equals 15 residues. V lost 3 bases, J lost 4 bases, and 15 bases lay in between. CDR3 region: CAWRDRERVTGELFF. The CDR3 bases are TGTGCCTGGAGAGATCGGGAAAGGGTCACCGGGGAGCTGTTTTTT.